These 14 T cell receptor beta chains came from one sample sequenced in a study of PD-1 blockade in classical Hodgkin lymphoma. Produced via immunoSEQ multiplex PCR; TCRdb's table is partial and in-frame only. The table lists fewer than 30,000 clones, roughly 85% of them singletons. Every single patient, without exception, relapsed after autologous stem cell transplantation, and brentuximab vedotin exposure varied. The sequenced sample was peripheral blood mononuclear cells (PBMCs), obtained before the second cycle of nivolumab. Receptors originate from a human donor with classical Hodgkin lymphoma.

The genes are TRBV4-3 and TRBJ2-3; D gene uncertain. Trimming cost V 1 base and J 3 bases, with 8 bases left between them. Germline-derived CDR1 and CDR2 are LGHNA and YSLEER. The CDR3 is 14 amino acids. The CDR3 DNA reads as TGCGCCAGCAGCCAAGGCCCGCATACAGATACGCAGTATTTT. Translation: CASSQGPHTDTQYF.

The gene calls are TRBV7-9 and TRBJ2-3, with 10 bases matching TRBD2. The junction had 10 bases not matched to a gene; V was cut back by 4 bases and J by 6 bases. Looked up from germline, CDR1 is SEHNR and CDR2 is FQNEAQ (reference sequence). There are 16 residues in the CDR3. The CDR3 DNA is TGTGCCAGCAGCTCACGACTAGCGGGCTCTTCGGATACGCAGTATTTT. Translation gives CASSSRLAGSSDTQYF.

This clone came up once. The chain links TRBV9 to TRBJ1-4; 8 nucleotides match TRBD1. Germline trimming cut 0 bases from V and 7 bases from J; bases unmatched to any gene: 2. The germline CDR1 and CDR2 sequences are SGDLS and YYNGEE. The CDR3 has 14 residues. The CDR3 coding sequence is TGTGCCAGCAGCGTAGATGGGACAGGTGAAAAACTGTTTTTT. This sequence encodes CASSVDGTGEKLFF. Variable domain in full (rest from reference TRBV9 and TRBJ1-4): DSGVTQTPKHLITATGQRVTLRCSPRSGDLSVYWYQQSLDQGLQFLIQYYNGEERAKGNILERFSAQQFPDLHSELNLSSLELGDSALYFCASSVDGTGEKLFFGSGTQLSVL.

The chain uses TRBV18 and TRBJ1-1, with D perhaps TRBD1 (6 bases). The germline CDR1 and CDR2 sequences are KGHSH and LQKENI. This CDR3 contains 13 residues. V gave up 3 bases and J gave up 10 bases, with 15 bases separating them. The CDR3 reads CASSPVGASGAFF. In DNA, the CDR3 is TGTGCCAGCTCACCGGTGGGGGCATCCGGAGCTTTCTTT. The full variable domain, in which reference TRBV18 and TRBJ1-1 provide the parts outside the CDR3, is NAGVMQNPRHLVRRRGQEARLRCSPMKGHSHVYWYRQLPEEGLKFMVYLQKENIIDESGMPKERFSAEFPKEGPSILRIQQVVRGDSAAYFCASSPVGASGAFFGQGTRLTVV.

This chain connects TRBV28 to TRBJ2-3; TRBD2 matches 8 bases. V lost 3 bases to trimming and J lost 2 bases; unmatched junction nucleotides: 7. Germline CDR1 reads MDHEN; CDR2 reads SYDVKM. The length of the CDR3 is 16 residues. CDR3 sequence: CASSFSGRGYTDTQYF. The CDR3 bases are TGTGCCAGCAGTTTCTCCGGGAGGGGATACACAGATACGCAGTATTTT.

This chain uses TRBV10-3 with TRBJ1-2; 7 bases map to TRBD1. The germline V gene encodes CDR1 ENHRY and CDR2 SYGVKD. Trimming at V came to 10 bases and at J to 9 bases, leaving 14 bases not matched to a gene. The CDR3 totals 13 residues. The CDR3 spells CATNHIQGESYTF. The CDR3 coding sequence is TGTGCCACGAACCACATCCAGGGGGAGAGCTACACCTTC.

The genes are TRBV15 and TRBJ1-2; D is perhaps TRBD1 (5 bases). The CDR3 extends over 15 amino acids. Germline values: CDR1 LNHNV, CDR2 YYDKDF (reference sequence). V shed 0 bases and J shed 5 bases, with 13 bases lying between them. The CDR3 protein is CATSREQGPLYGYTF. DNA for the CDR3: TGTGCCACCAGCAGAGAGCAGGGCCCCCTTTATGGCTACACCTTC. The full variable domain, in which reference TRBV15 and TRBJ1-2 provide the parts outside the CDR3, is DAMVIQNPRYQVTQFGKPVTLSCSQTLNHNVMYWYQQKSSQAPKLLFHYYDKDFNNEADTPDNFQSRRPNTSFCFLDIRSPGLGDTAMYLCATSREQGPLYGYTFGSGTRLTVV.

This clone was counted once. CDR3 amino acids: CASSLSTLTGELFF. CDR3 DNA: TGTGCCAGCAGTTTATCGACCCTCACCGGGGAGCTGTTTTTT. The chain combines TRBV27 with TRBJ2-2; D is unclear. The CDR3 has 14 residues. The germline V gene encodes CDR1 MNHEY and CDR2 SMNVEV (reference sequence). The V gene lost 0 bases and the J gene lost 4 bases, with 6 bases spanning the gap.

This sequence joins TRBV15 and TRBJ2-7; tentatively, D is TRBD1 (5 bases). CDR1 and CDR2 (germline): LNHNV, YYDKDF (reference sequence). The germline V and J ends were trimmed by 0 bases and 6 bases, with 12 bases remaining between them. The CDR3 consists of 14 residues. The CDR3 region has the DNA TGTGCCACCAGCAGAGATCAGGGTTTATCCGAGCAGTACGTC. Its translation is CATSRDQGLSEQYV.

V is TRBV19 and J is TRBJ1-5; 10 bases are shared with TRBD1. Germline-derived CDR1 and CDR2 are LNHDA and SQIVND (reference sequence). V trimming: 7 bases; J trimming: 1 base; junction bases outside the gene matches: 7. The length of the CDR3 is 16 residues. In DNA form, the CDR3 reads TGTGCCAGTACTGCGGGACAGGGGATGAGCAATCAGCCCCAGCATTTT. Protein sequence: CASTAGQGMSNQPQHF.

The V gene is TRBV7-9, the J gene TRBJ1-2; 9 bases line up with TRBD1. This CDR3 has 16 amino acids. V dropped 4 bases and J dropped 0; count of bases not matched to a gene: 6. Germline V gives CDR1 SEHNR, CDR2 FQNEAQ (reference sequence). CDR3 residues: CASSSDRDRANYGYTF. Written as DNA, the CDR3 is TGTGCCAGCAGCTCGGACAGGGACAGGGCTAACTATGGCTACACCTTC.

This clone turned up a few times. V is TRBV10-3 and J is TRBJ1-5; D is perhaps TRBD1 (5 bases). In germline, CDR1 is ENHRY, CDR2 SYGVKD. This CDR3 region has 19 residues. Trimming removed 6 bases at V and 3 bases at J, with 27 bases between. In nucleotides, the CDR3 is TGTGCCATCAGAGCAGTCGAGAATACAGGCCATTGGGACAATCAGCCCCAGCATTTT. Encoded protein: CAIRAVENTGHWDNQPQHF.

J is TRBJ2-3 and V is TRBV7-6, with TRBD2 identical over 9 bases. The CDR3 has 17 residues. CDR1 and CDR2 (germline): SGHVS, FNYEAQ. The ends lost 0 bases at V and 1 base at J; junction bases unmatched: 5. CDR3 DNA sequence: TGTGCCAGCAGCTTAGCCCTTAGCGGGAGCGGCACAGATACGCAGTATTTT. Protein sequence: CASSLALSGSGTDTQYF.

The gene calls are TRBV28 and TRBJ2-5, with D hard to call. Germline V CDR1 and CDR2: MDHEN, SYDVKM. V lost 2 bases and J 8 bases, leaving 9 bases between the germline ends. The CDR3 has 12 residues. The CDR3 region is CASSLPRSTQYF. The CDR3 DNA is TGTGCCAGCAGTTTACCTAGGAGTACCCAGTACTTC.